This T cell receptor beta chain came from a study of OX40 agonist ivuxolimab in advanced cancers. Study-wide results and caveats: Normalized T-cell clonal expansion was also low in some nonresponders. CD8+ T cells showed, on average, more clonal expansion than CD4+ cells.

Concerning this clone itself: Its target is unknown.

The germline CDR1 and CDR2 sequences are SEHNR and FQNEAQ (reference sequence). After removal of 5 bases from V and 4 bases from J, the junction contained 9 bases not matched to a gene. The CDR3 sequence is 16 residues long. Libraries were prepared by immunoSEQ multiplex PCR; TCRdb keeps only in-frame clonotypes and omits some of them. This sample yields about 66,000 clones, of which 80% to 85% are seen a single time; roughly 2.4% belongs to the top ten. Autoimmune disease history or systemic immunosuppression led to patients being barred. The specimen comprised CD4+ or CD8+ T cells sorted from blood, sampled in a trial of the OX40 agonist ivuxolimab. J is TRBJ2-2 and V is TRBV7-9; TRBD2 agrees at 8 bases. The sequence was collected from an adult with an advanced solid tumor such as melanoma, head and neck, liver or kidney cancer. The CDR3 region has the DNA TGTGCCAGCAGCCGTAACTTCGGGAGGGCCACCGGGGAGCTGTTTTTT. It yields the protein CASSRNFGRATGELFF.